Listed here are 15 T cell receptor beta chains from one sample, sequenced in a study of blood T cell repertoires in COVID-19. Some clones are missing from TCRdb's copy, which holds only in-frame ones; the method was immunoSEQ multiplex PCR. The sample records 35,000 to 45,000 clones, roughly nine tenths being singletons. The sequenced sample was peripheral blood. All receptors come from a man aged 50-59 years with active COVID-19.

V is TRBV6-4 and J is TRBJ2-2; a weak D match, TRBD2 (5 bases). Germline-derived CDR1 and CDR2 are MRHNA and SNTAGT. Trimming pared 9 bases from V and 1 base from J, leaving 18 bases between. The CDR3 runs to 16 residues. The CDR3 here is CARIPTGTGNTGELFF. The CDR3 nucleotides read TGTGCCAGAATTCCGACGGGAACCGGGAACACCGGGGAGCTGTTTTTT.

The count of this clone is one. The chain has TRBV5-1 and TRBJ1-1, with 7 bases identical to TRBD1. V lost 4 bases, J lost 7 bases, and 4 bases stayed unmatched. The CDR3 is 12 amino acids. Germline V gene lookup returns CDR1 SGHRS and CDR2 YFSETQ. The CDR3 DNA reads as TGCGCCAGCAGCGAGACAGGGATTGAAGCTTTCTTT. Its translation is CASSETGIEAFF.

This sequence joins TRBV27 and TRBJ1-4; D gene unclear. Germline CDR1 MNHEY, CDR2 SMNVEV (reference sequence). Trimming cost V 5 bases and J 7 bases, with 11 bases left between them. The CDR3 spans 13 residues. This CDR3 reads CASSPPYREKLFF. The CDR3 DNA sequence: TGTGCCAGCAGTCCGCCCTACCGTGAAAAACTGTTTTTT.

The chain employs TRBV28 and TRBJ2-7, with TRBD2 matching 10 bases. J was trimmed by 0 bases and V by 5 bases; bases with no gene match: 4. The CDR3 covers 15 residues. The germline V gene encodes CDR1 MDHEN and CDR2 SYDVKM. The CDR3 DNA reads TGTGCCAGCAGTACTAGCGGGACCTCCTCCTACGAGCAGTACTTC. Translation gives CASSTSGTSSYEQYF.

The chain links TRBV10-1 to TRBJ2-1, with 8 bases matching TRBD2. Germline loops: CDR1 WNHNN, CDR2 SYGVQD (reference sequence). CDR3 size: 16 residues. In nucleotides, the CDR3 is TGCACTTTTTGGGAAGCGGGAGAAAGGTTTGGAAATGAGCAGTTCTTC. Protein product: CTFWEAGERFGNEQFF.

The gene calls are TRBV7-9 and TRBJ2-3; 9 nucleotides match TRBD1. CDR1 SEHNR and CDR2 FQNEAQ come from the germline V gene (reference sequence). This CDR3 contains 16 residues. V shed 1 base and J 3 bases; nucleotides not matched to a gene: 5. The chain's CDR3 is CASSLDPGQGTDTQYF. CDR3 in DNA: TGTGCCAGCAGCTTAGATCCAGGACAGGGGACAGATACGCAGTATTTT.

This chain uses TRBV30 with TRBJ2-2; 11 bases agree with TRBD2. The V and J ends lost 3 bases and 2 bases, in that order; junction bases with no gene match: 2. Germline V CDR1 and CDR2: GTSNPN, SVGIG (reference sequence). The length of the CDR3 is 15 residues. The CDR3 bases are TGTGCCTGGAGGACTAGCGGGACAAACACCGGGGAGCTGTTTTTT. Its translation: CAWRTSGTNTGELFF. Complete variable domain (other parts from reference TRBV30 and TRBJ2-2): SQTIHQWPATLVQPVGSPLSLECTVEGTSNPNLYWYRQAAGRGLQLLFYSVGIGQISSEVPQNLSASRPQDRQFILSSKKLLLSDSGFYLCAWRTSGTNTGELFFGEGSRLTVL.

The chain has TRBV5-1 and TRBJ1-6, with D perhaps TRBD1 (5 bases). The CDR3 covers 16 residues. The germline V and J ends were trimmed by 4 bases and 6 bases, with 17 bases remaining between them. The germline CDR1 and CDR2 sequences are SGHRS and YFSETQ. This CDR3 reads CASSPTTGSLNSPLHF. The CDR3 DNA reads TGCGCCAGCAGCCCTACCACAGGTAGCCTTAATTCACCCCTCCACTTT.

The rearrangement uses TRBV5-1 and TRBJ1-1; D is possibly TRBD1 (5 bases). The germline V and J ends were trimmed by 1 base and 0 bases, with 25 bases remaining between them. Germline V gene sequence: CDR1 SGHRS, CDR2 YFSETQ. This CDR3 contains 20 residues. In DNA, the CDR3 is TGCGCCAGCAGCTTGTCGCCCCGTTGGGAGGGGAAAAACATGAACACTGAAGCTTTCTTT. It encodes CASSLSPRWEGKNMNTEAFF.

The genes are TRBV5-1 and TRBJ2-7; 10 positions agree with TRBD1. Per germline, CDR1 SGHRS and CDR2 YFSETQ. Trimming at V came to 4 bases and at J to 3 bases, leaving 10 bases not matched to a gene. The CDR3 length is 16 residues. DNA for the CDR3: TGCGCCAGCAGCCTTTCGCCCGGGACAGGGGTCTACGAGCAGTACTTC. This gives the protein CASSLSPGTGVYEQYF.

This chain joins TRBV28 and TRBJ2-1; TRBD2 matches 11 bases. Looked up from germline, CDR1 is MDHEN and CDR2 is SYDVKM. The trim removed 6 bases at V and 8 bases at J, leaving 12 bases unmatched. The CDR3 contains 16 residues. DNA of the CDR3: TGTGCCAGCAGCAAGCCGGGACTAGCGGTCATAGATGAGCAGTTCTTC. Its translation is CASSKPGLAVIDEQFF.

The chain uses TRBV18 and TRBJ2-2; 8 nucleotides agree with TRBD2. The CDR3 extends over 17 amino acids. V was pared by 2 bases and J by 4 bases, with 9 bases of the junction left unmatched. Germline V gene sequence: CDR1 KGHSH, CDR2 LQKENI. The CDR3 protein is CASSPFEGSGTTGELFF. CDR3 DNA sequence: TGTGCCAGCTCACCATTCGAAGGTAGCGGGACCACCGGGGAGCTGTTTTTT.

V and J are TRBV5-1 and TRBJ2-7, with D possibly TRBD1 on 6 matching bases. CDR1 SGHRS and CDR2 YFSETQ come from the germline V gene. V was trimmed by 3 bases and J by 6 bases, leaving 7 bases between them. CDR3 length: 11 residues. The CDR3 region has the DNA TGCGCCAGCAGCTCAGGGGTCGAGCAGTACTTC. It specifies CASSSGVEQYF.

This clone was detected only once. This chain links TRBV19 with TRBJ1-2; 7 bases align to TRBD1. Unmatched junction bases numbered 9, after V lost 5 bases and J lost 0 bases. The CDR3 covers 16 residues. Germline V gene data show CDR1 as LNHDA and CDR2 as SQIVND (reference sequence). CDR3 DNA: TGTGCCAGTAGTCGGGCTACCGGGACAGCTAACTATGGCTACACCTTC. This codes for CASSRATGTANYGYTF.

The rearrangement links TRBV5-4 to TRBJ2-1; TRBD2 is a possible D gene (6 bases). This CDR3 is built from 15 residues. CDR1 and CDR2 from the germline V gene are SGHNT and YYREEE (reference sequence). Deletions cut 2 bases from V and 7 bases from J, with 16 bases between. CDR3 protein: CASSFGGSLRNEQFF. CDR3 sequence (DNA): TGTGCCAGCAGCTTTGGGGGGTCCCTCCGGAATGAGCAGTTCTTC.